The 8 T cell receptor beta chains presented below share a single source sample, sequenced in a study of beta chain features in type 1 diabetes (dated by TCRdb to the late 2010s). The library was prepared using the immunoSEQ multiplex PCR assay. The entire amount of isolated RNA was reverse transcribed using the High Capacity cDNA Reverse Transcription Kit, so the sequenced TCRB transcripts were expressed ones. TCRdb obtained this table from immuneACCESS and retained in-frame rearrangements with V and J assigned. These tables miss some clones; where compared with another copy, unresolved V genes account for less than half of the shortfall, and the remainder is unexplained. The sample table contains around 400,000 clones; only one count was recorded for 10% to 15% of them. The ten largest clonotypes hold more than 0.015% of the sample. Sequencing was done on a sample of naive CD4+ T cells from blood. The sample's cell subset or site, from its label and the paper: true naive CD4+ T cells. These receptors were collected from a man between 18 and 29 years old in good health.

This clone was detected a few times. The rearrangement uses TRBV4-3 and TRBJ2-7; perhaps TRBD1 as D (6 bases). The CDR3 sequence is 15 residues long. The germline V gene encodes CDR1 LGHNA and CDR2 YSLEER. V lost 0 bases to trimming and J lost 3 bases, with 12 bases between them. The CDR3 sequence: CASSQDQGKFYEQYF. The CDR3 DNA is TGCGCCAGCAGCCAAGATCAGGGGAAATTCTACGAGCAGTACTTC.

This clone has a handful of counts. The gene calls are TRBV29-1 and TRBJ2-5; 11 nucleotides match TRBD2. Germline V CDR1 and CDR2: SQVTM, ANQGSEA. V lost 7 bases to trimming and J lost 7 bases; unmatched junction nucleotides: 11. The CDR3 is 14 residues long. The CDR3 loop reads CSGGTSGARVTQYF. CDR3 bases: TGCAGCGGAGGGACTAGCGGAGCCCGGGTGACCCAGTACTTC.

This chain uses TRBV30 with TRBJ1-6; a possible D gene is TRBD1 (6 bases). CDR1 is GTSNPN, CDR2 SVGIG, per germline (reference sequence). The germline V and J ends were trimmed by 3 bases and 5 bases, with 8 bases remaining between them. CDR3 length: 13 amino acids. The CDR3 spells CAWRDSNNSPLHF. The CDR3 DNA follows: TGTGCCTGGAGGGACAGCAATAATTCACCCCTCCACTTT.

J is TRBJ1-5 and V is TRBV30; D gene ambiguous. Germline V gene data show CDR1 as GTSNPN and CDR2 as SVGIG (reference sequence). The CDR3 extends over 13 amino acids. V was pared by 0 bases and J by 6 bases, with 9 bases between. The CDR3 is CAWSVSGSQPQHF. CDR3 sequence (DNA): TGTGCCTGGAGTGTATCCGGTAGTCAGCCCCAGCATTTT.

A few counts support this clone. The chain recombines TRBV7-9 with TRBJ2-1; tentatively, D is TRBD1 (6 bases). Germline CDR1 SEHNR, CDR2 FQNEAQ (reference sequence). V was clipped by 6 bases and J by 8 bases, with 11 bases between them. The CDR3 is 12 amino acids. CDR3 bases: TGTGCCAGCAGTGGCAGGGGCGATGAGCAGTTCTTC. Protein: CASSGRGDEQFF.

The rearrangement links TRBV11-2 to TRBJ2-2, with TRBD2 matching 10 bases. The CDR3 loop spans 17 amino acids. The germline V gene has CDR1 SGHAT and CDR2 FQNNGV. The J segment lost 2 bases and the V segment lost 0 bases, leaving 3 bases of the junction unmatched. In DNA, the CDR3 is TGTGCCAGCAGCTTAGACGGACTAGCGGCCAACACCGGGGAGCTGTTTTTT. This translates into CASSLDGLAANTGELFF.

V gene TRBV7-2 combines with J gene TRBJ2-3, with 16 bases matching TRBD2. V was clipped by 6 bases and J by 6 bases; unmatched bases: 12. CDR3 size: 18 residues. Germline CDR1 SGHTA, CDR2 FQGNSA. CDR3 amino acids: CASSPNWGLAGGGDTQYF. In DNA, the CDR3 is TGTGCCAGCAGTCCGAATTGGGGACTAGCGGGAGGGGGTGATACGCAGTATTTT.

Only a few counts were recorded for this clone. The V call is TRBV5-5, the J call TRBJ1-2, with D maybe TRBD1 (6 bases). Germline values: CDR1 SGHKS, CDR2 YYEKEE (reference sequence). The CDR3 totals 14 residues. V gave up 0 bases and J gave up 8 bases, with 14 bases separating them. CDR3 DNA sequence: TGTGCCAGCAGCTTGGATGGGGGCTCGAGCGGCTACACCTTC. As protein: CASSLDGGSSGYTF.